These 24 T cell receptor beta chains came from one sample sequenced in a study of cytomegalovirus exposure and HLA in healthy donors. The PCR had 60 Vbeta and 13 Jbeta primers. The assay was immunoSEQ multiplex PCR, and TCRdb's table has in-frame clones only and misses some. The sample holds 40,000 to 60,000 clones, 72% seen once. Sequencing was performed on PBMCs. The source is a woman between 50 and 59 years old in good health and CMV-seronegative.

Comment on this clone: This CDR3 is missing its conserved last phenylalanine or tryptophan, likely due to a read error. The DNA is left out, because the CDR3 cannot be placed on it with certainty; the CDR3 is given as TCRdb lists it. The genes are TRBV6-1 and TRBJ1-2; the DNA was not used to check the table's D call, TRBD1. The CDR3 is 14 residues long, ends included. Per the germline V gene, CDR1 is MNHNS and CDR2 is SASEGT. Here the CDR3 reads CASSDTGTAYGYTV.

The rearrangement joins TRBV2 to TRBJ1-1; a possible D gene is TRBD1 (5 bases). The CDR3 length is 13 residues. Trimming left V 8 bases short and J 2 bases short, with 12 bases between. CDR1 and CDR2 from the germline V gene are SNHLY and FYNNEI. The CDR3 loop reads CASVRQLNTEAFF. DNA for the CDR3: TGTGCCAGCGTACGACAGCTTAACACTGAAGCTTTCTTT.

The V gene is TRBV6-1, the J gene TRBJ1-2, with D possibly TRBD1 on 5 matching bases. CDR3 length: 12 amino acids. CDR1 is MNHNS and CDR2 is SASEGT in the germline V gene. Trimming removed 4 bases at V and 5 bases at J, with 8 bases between. The CDR3 coding sequence is TGTGCCAGCAGTGTGACAGATTATGGCTACACCTTC. Amino acid sequence: CASSVTDYGYTF.

With regard to this clone: Other DNA sequences within the sample encode an identical CDR3. The DNA for the CDR3 is TGTGCCTGGAATGATAGGGGAGGAGGTTCTGAAGCTTTCTTT. Its protein is CAWNDRGGGSEAFF. The chain joins TRBV30 to TRBJ1-1, with a possible D match to TRBD1 (5 bases). Germline V gene sequence: CDR1 GTSNPN, CDR2 SVGIG (reference sequence). Deletions cut 4 bases from V and 6 bases from J, with 18 bases between. This CDR3 is built from 14 residues.

The rearrangement links TRBV7-3 to TRBJ2-2; no clear D. V lost 3 bases and J lost 2, with 7 bases in between. CDR1 and CDR2 from the germline V gene are SGHTA and FQGTGA. The CDR3 is 14 amino acids. This CDR3 is CASSLNFNTGELFF. CDR3 nucleotides: TGTGCCAGCAGCTTGAACTTTAACACCGGGGAGCTGTTTTTT.

The chain links TRBV27 to TRBJ1-2; 8 positions match TRBD1. Germline CDR1 is MNHEY and CDR2 is SMNVEV (reference sequence). With V trimmed by 2 bases and J by 4 bases, 12 bases remained unmatched. The CDR3 has 17 amino acids. For the CDR3, the DNA is TGTGCCAGCAGTTTACCCCGGGGTGGGACAGGATTCTATGGCTACACCTTC. It codes for CASSLPRGGTGFYGYTF.

This clone was counted between two and nine times. The chain employs TRBV10-3 and TRBJ2-5, with TRBD2 matching over 10 bases. The CDR3 is 13 amino acids. The germline gives CDR1 ENHRY, CDR2 SYGVKD. V lost 6 bases to trimming and J lost 5 bases; unmatched junction nucleotides: 3. The DNA of the CDR3 is TGTGCCATCAGGGCTAGCGGGGGTGAGACCCAGTACTTC. Translating it yields CAIRASGGETQYF.

The chain links TRBV6-6 to TRBJ2-1, with 10 bases lining up with TRBD1. The CDR3 is 14 amino acids. Germline-derived CDR1 and CDR2 are MNHNY and SVGAGI (reference sequence). Trimming took 6 bases from V and 9 from J; bases not matched to a gene: 8. This chain's CDR3 is CASRARQGASEQFF. DNA of the CDR3: TGTGCCAGCAGAGCCCGACAGGGGGCGAGTGAGCAGTTCTTC.

The V call is TRBV5-1, the J call TRBJ1-1; 10 bases align to TRBD1. The trim removed 6 bases at V and 6 bases at J, leaving 8 bases unmatched. CDR3 length equals 14 residues. Germline CDR1 SGHRS, CDR2 YFSETQ. This CDR3 reads CASILGTGAPEAFF. The CDR3 nucleotides are TGCGCCAGCATCCTCGGGACAGGGGCTCCTGAAGCTTTCTTT.

V is TRBV7-9 and J is TRBJ2-7; D possibly corresponds to TRBD1 (6 bases). Trimming shortened V by 1 base and J by 0 bases, and 16 bases separated the two germline ends. Germline CDR1 and CDR2: SEHNR and FQNEAQ (reference sequence). The CDR3 is 17 amino acids. CDR3 coding DNA: TGTGCCAGCAGCTTAGGGGACATTACGGCACCCTCCTACGAGCAGTACTTC. Translation: CASSLGDITAPSYEQYF. Supplemented by reference TRBV7-9 and TRBJ2-7, the full variable domain reads DTGVSQNPRHKITKRGQNVTFRCDPISEHNRLYWYRQTLGQGPEFLTYFQNEAQLEKSRLLSDRFSAERPKGSFSTLEIQRTEQGDSAMYLCASSLGDITAPSYEQYFGPGTRLTVT.

The rearrangement uses TRBV28 and TRBJ2-2, with 8 bases fitting TRBD1. The length of the CDR3 is 14 residues. With 4 bases clipped from V and 6 bases from J, the junction kept 4 bases outside the gene matches. Germline V gene lookup returns CDR1 MDHEN and CDR2 SYDVKM. The CDR3 spells CASSSTGESGELFF. CDR3 in DNA: TGTGCCAGCAGTTCGACAGGGGAGTCCGGGGAGCTGTTTTTT.

This clone was recorded once. This chain links TRBV30 with TRBJ1-4; 9 nucleotides agree with TRBD1. Per the germline V gene, CDR1 is GTSNPN and CDR2 is SVGIG (reference sequence). V dropped 5 bases and J dropped 8; count of bases not matched to a gene: 6. The CDR3 loop spans 13 amino acids. In DNA form, the CDR3 reads TGTGCCTGGGCGGACAGGGGTGGGGAAAAACTGTTTTTT. Amino acids: CAWADRGGEKLFF. Based on the CDR3 plus reference TRBV30 and TRBJ1-4, the full variable domain is SQTIHQWPATLVQPVGSPLSLECTVEGTSNPNLYWYRQAAGRGLQLLFYSVGIGQISSEVPQNLSASRPQDRQFILSSKKLLLSDSGFYLCAWADRGGEKLFFGSGTQLSVL.

The J gene is TRBJ1-1, the V gene TRBV5-1, with 7 bases lining up with TRBD1. V lost 4 bases to trimming and J lost 4 bases; unmatched junction nucleotides: 7. Germline V gene data show CDR1 as SGHRS and CDR2 as YFSETQ. The CDR3 is made up of 14 amino acids. The chain's CDR3 is CASSLTGESTEAFF. DNA for the CDR3: TGCGCCAGCAGCCTAACAGGGGAAAGCACTGAAGCTTTCTTT. The whole variable domain, remainder taken from reference TRBV5-1 and TRBJ1-1, is KAGVTQTPRYLIKTRGQQVTLSCSPISGHRSVSWYQQTPGQGLQFLFEYFSETQRNKGNFPGRFSGRQFSNSRSEMNVSTLELGDSALYLCASSLTGESTEAFFGQGTRLTVV.

This chain joins TRBV13 and TRBJ2-1; 7 bases fit TRBD2. The CDR3 is 13 amino acids. Germline assignment: CDR1 PRHDT and CDR2 FYEKMQ (reference sequence). Trimming at V came to 1 base and at J to 11 bases, leaving 5 bases not matched to a gene. The CDR3 region has the DNA TGTGCCAGCAGCTTAGATACTAGCGCCCAGCAGTTCTTC. This gives the protein CASSLDTSAQQFF.

The V call is TRBV6-1, the J call TRBJ2-5; possibly TRBD1 for D (6 bases). V gave up 7 bases and J gave up 1 base, with 16 bases separating them. The CDR3 is made up of 15 amino acids. The germline CDR1 and CDR2 sequences are MNHNS and SASEGT. Here the CDR3 reads CASTRAGDVQETQYF. The CDR3 DNA reads as TGTGCCAGCACGAGGGCAGGGGACGTCCAAGAGACCCAGTACTTC.

This chain connects TRBV11-2 to TRBJ2-7; D ambiguous. Per germline, CDR1 SGHAT and CDR2 FQNNGV. The CDR3 consists of 16 residues. V dropped 5 bases and J dropped 6 bases, with 23 bases sitting between them. The DNA of the CDR3 is TGTGCCAGCAGCCCCGAGGCAGTATCCTTCCTTGGCGAGCAGTACTTC. Its translation: CASSPEAVSFLGEQYF.

The rearrangement uses TRBV5-4 and TRBJ1-2; a weak D match, TRBD1 (5 bases). CDR1 is SGHNT and CDR2 is YYREEE in the germline V gene (reference sequence). Trimming stripped 0 bases from V and 8 bases from J, with 14 bases between. This CDR3 comprises 14 residues. CDR3 amino acids: CASSLENRGLGYTF. CDR3 nucleotide sequence: TGTGCCAGCAGCTTGGAAAATAGGGGTTTAGGCTACACCTTC. Full variable domain (remainder filled in from reference TRBV5-4 and TRBJ1-2): ETGVTQSPTHLIKTRGQQVTLRCSSQSGHNTVSWYQQALGQGPQFIFQYYREEENGRGNFPPRFSGLQFPNYSSELNVNALELDDSALYLCASSLENRGLGYTFGSGTRLTVV.

The rearrangement joins TRBV5-4 to TRBJ2-1, with TRBD2 identical over 12 bases. This CDR3 has 16 amino acids. In germline, CDR1 is SGHNT, CDR2 YYREEE (reference sequence). The V and J ends lost 4 bases and 3 bases, in that order; junction bases with no gene match: 5. The CDR3 coding sequence is TGTGCCAGCAGCAACGGACTAGCGGGAAACTACAATGAGCAGTTCTTC. It is translated as CASSNGLAGNYNEQFF.

This chain joins TRBV6-5 and TRBJ2-5; TRBD2 matches at 7 bases. Matching the DNA end better, TRBJ2-7 makes the J call doubtful. CDR1 is MNHEY, CDR2 SVGAGI, per germline. The CDR3 runs to 13 residues. CDR3: CASGLAVPYEQYF. The CDR3 DNA sequence: TGTGCCAGCGGTCTAGCGGTCCCCTACGAGCAGTACTTC.

The chain recombines TRBV28 with TRBJ1-2; tentatively, D is TRBD1 (5 bases). V was cut by 3 bases and J by 4 bases, with 12 bases left in between. CDR3 length equals 14 residues. The germline V gene encodes CDR1 MDHEN and CDR2 SYDVKM. This chain's CDR3 is CASSFLGGSYGYTF. The CDR3 DNA follows: TGTGCCAGCAGTTTTCTTGGGGGGTCCTATGGCTACACCTTC.

The chain couples TRBV27 to TRBJ1-5; D uncertain. Trimming stripped 5 bases from V and 5 bases from J, with 10 bases between. CDR1 is MNHEY, CDR2 SMNVEV, per germline (reference sequence). The CDR3 runs to 13 residues. In DNA, the CDR3 is TGTGCCAGCAGTCCGACGGGGTATCAGCCCCAGCATTTT. This encodes CASSPTGYQPQHF.

There are a few counts of this clone. V usage is TRBV18 and J usage is TRBJ2-7, with TRBD1 as a possible D gene (6 bases). V was cut by 5 bases and J by 10 bases, with 18 bases left in between. Germline assignment: CDR1 KGHSH and CDR2 LQKENI. The CDR3 loop spans 13 amino acids. The CDR3 sequence is CASSTSDSRKQYF. The CDR3 DNA is TGTGCCAGCTCAACCTCGGACAGTAGGAAACAGTACTTC.

The J gene is TRBJ1-2, the V gene TRBV15; 7 bases are a match to TRBD1. J gave up 6 bases and V 5 bases, and 3 bases lay outside the gene matches. In germline, CDR1 is LNHNV, CDR2 YYDKDF (reference sequence). The CDR3 has 12 amino acids. CDR3 amino acids: CATSGDSNGYTF. The CDR3 DNA is TGTGCCACCAGCGGGGACAGTAATGGCTACACCTTC.

The chain links TRBV6-6 to TRBJ1-1; 9 bases fit TRBD1. Germline trimming cut 7 bases from V and 6 bases from J; bases unmatched to any gene: 12. The CDR3 sequence is 15 residues long. Germline loops: CDR1 MNHNY, CDR2 SVGAGI (reference sequence). CDR3 coding DNA: TGTGCCAGCACCTTCCCCGGGACAGGGTGGTCTGAAGCTTTCTTT. Translating gives CASTFPGTGWSEAFF.